This TCR beta chain was sequenced in a study of shared clonotypes between healthy human individuals. Study-wide findings and caveats: Specimens sampled were limited to blood, with tissue repertoires likely differing. Around 4.7% was the fraction of naive CD4 clonotypes found shared across four donors.

Trimming shortened V by 2 bases and J by 0 bases, and 5 bases separated the two germline ends. Per germline, CDR1 MNHEY and CDR2 SMNVEV (reference sequence). This CDR3 contains 13 residues. In the case of this clone: Its antigen remains unidentified. Other DNA sequences of this sample code for an identical CDR3.

Profiling relied on immunoSEQ multiplex PCR, and the TCRdb table lists in-frame clones only, not all of them. The sample carries roughly 1,100,000 clones, roughly 80% recorded once. The chain joins TRBV27 to TRBJ2-7, with D unclear. The receptor comes from a man younger than 35 in good health. The sequenced sample consisted of memory CD4+ T cells sorted from blood. Subset specified: CD45RA-negative fraction. The CDR3 is CASSLSPSYEQYF. CDR3 DNA: TGTGCCAGCAGTTTAAGTCCCTCCTACGAGCAGTACTTC.